The subject of this entry is one T cell receptor beta chain. This specimen comes from a study of T cell changes during pregnancy in multiple sclerosis. This CDR3 contains 15 residues. Between the trimmed V and J ends, which lost 5 bases and 4 bases, there was a span of 17 bases. The germline gives CDR1 PRHDT, CDR2 FYEKMQ (reference sequence). The method was immunoSEQ multiplex PCR; TCRdb's version includes in-frame clones alone and lacks a portion of them. The sample holds tens of thousands of clones, about 90% seen once. The source is a female donor in good health, enrolled as a control in a pregnancy study. This sample comprised peripheral blood, obtained in the third trimester of pregnancy. V and J are TRBV13 and TRBJ1-1; perhaps TRBD1 as D (6 bases). The CDR3 DNA follows: TGTGCCAGCAGCGCCCAACAGGGCGGCGGCACTGAAGCTTTCTTT. Residues: CASSAQQGGGTEAFF.